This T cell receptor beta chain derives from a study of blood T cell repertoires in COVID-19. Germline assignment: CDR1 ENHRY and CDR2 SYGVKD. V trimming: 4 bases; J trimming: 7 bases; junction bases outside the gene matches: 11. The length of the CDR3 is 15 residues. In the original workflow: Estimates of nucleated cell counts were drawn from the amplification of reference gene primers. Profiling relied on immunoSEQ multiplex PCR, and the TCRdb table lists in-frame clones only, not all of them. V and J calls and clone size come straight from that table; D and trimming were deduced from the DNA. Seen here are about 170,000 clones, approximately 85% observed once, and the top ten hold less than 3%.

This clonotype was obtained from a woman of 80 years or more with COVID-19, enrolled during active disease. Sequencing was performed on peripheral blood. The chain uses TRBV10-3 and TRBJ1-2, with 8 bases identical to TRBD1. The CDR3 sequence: CAISGNPPGGFGYTF. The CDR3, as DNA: TGTGCCATCAGTGGAAATCCTCCAGGGGGCTTTGGCTACACCTTC.